These T cell receptor beta chains were read from a single sample in a study of human T cells and chemical hapten exposure. TCRdb recomputed calls from the RACE reads with MiXCR, one row per CDR3 protein. The sample holds about 260,000 distinct CDR3 sequences, about 9% seen once. The material was whole blood, obtained in connection with sensitization to the hapten diphenylcyclopropenone (DPC). Every receptor here comes from a woman aged 40 to 50 with alopecia areata. Some clones in this sample may be carry-over from other donors' samples. Both conserved end residues are part of each CDR3. D genes are given only for firm matches. For some rows the clone size is stated as once, few or many, or as a class when expanded; others skip it.

J gene | V gene | D gene | clone size | CDR3 DNA | CDR3 protein
TRBJ2-3 | TRBV12-3/TRBV12-4 | TRBD2 | few | TGTGCCAGCAGTTCCCCGGGACTAGCGAACACAGATACGCAGTATTTT | CASSSPGLANTDTQYF
TRBJ2-1 | TRBV29-1 | NA | many | TGCAGCGCCCCAACCCGGGAGCGCACCTACAATGAGCAGTTCTTC | CSAPTRERTYNEQFF
TRBJ1-3 | TRBV4-3 | NA | NA | TGCGCCAGCAGCCAAGGGCGGGGGCCTGGAAACACCATATATTTT | CASSQGRGPGNTIYF
TRBJ2-1 | TRBV9 | NA | few | TGTGCCAGCAGCGGAGAAGGACAGCTCTACAATGAGCAGTTCTTC | CASSGEGQLYNEQFF
TRBJ2-7 | TRBV6-2/TRBV6-3 | TRBD1 | NA | TGTGCCAGCAGTTATACGGACAGGGAGTCTGACGAGCAGTACTTC | CASSYTDRESDEQYF
TRBJ2-1 | TRBV7-9 | TRBD2 | NA | TGTGCCAGCAACGGACTAGCGGGAGATGAGCAGTTCTTC | CASNGLAGDEQFF
TRBJ2-2 | TRBV7-9 | NA | few | TGTGCCAGCAGCCCCGGGACTTCGACCTACACCGGGGAGCTGTTTTTT | CASSPGTSTYTGELFF
TRBJ2-2 | TRBV4-3 | TRBD2 | many | TGCGCCAGCAGCCAAGATCTTGGCGGGAGGGCCAGCGGGGAGCTGTTTTTT | CASSQDLGGRASGELFF
TRBJ1-1 | TRBV29-1 | NA | NA | TGCAGCGTACTAGAGATCACTGAAGCTTTCTTT | CSVLEITEAFF
TRBJ2-5 | TRBV7-2 | TRBD2 | NA | TGTGCCAGCAGCGAGGGCGGGAGGGCCTGGGAGACCCAGTACTTC | CASSEGGRAWETQYF
TRBJ2-2 | TRBV4-3 | NA | few | TGCGCCAGCAGCCAGGACCATTACACCGGGGAGCTGTTTTTT | CASSQDHYTGELFF
TRBJ1-5 | TRBV20-1 | TRBD1 | many | TGCAGTGCTATGACAGGGGAGCATAGCAATCAGCCCCAGCATTTT | CSAMTGEHSNQPQHF
TRBJ2-2 | TRBV12-3/TRBV12-4 | TRBD2 | many | TGTGCCAGCAGGGGAGGACTAGAGCTCGGGGAGCTGTTTTTT | CASRGGLELGELFF
TRBJ2-2 | TRBV12-3/TRBV12-4 | TRBD2 | few | TGTGCCAGCAGTTGGGGACTAGCGGGAACCGGGGAGCTGTTTTTT | CASSWGLAGTGELFF
TRBJ2-7 | TRBV5-6 | NA | few | TGTGCCAGCAGCTTGTTACTGGATTACGAGCAGTACTTC | CASSLLLDYEQYF
TRBJ1-6 | TRBV28 | NA | few | TGTGCCAGCAGCTCTGGACAGCCTAATTCACCCCTCCACTTT | CASSSGQPNSPLHF